This T cell receptor (beta chain) was identified during a study of technical replicates of blood from a handful of donors. Measured with immunoSEQ multiplex PCR; TCRdb has only the in-frame clones, and not every one. The repertoire holds tens of thousands of clones, with about 92% as singletons. Source material: PBMCs. The TCR was taken from a human donor in good health. Some clones in this sample may be carry-over from other donors' samples.

The DNA of the CDR3 is TGCGCCAGCAGCCAAGCTGACAGGCGTAGCAATCAGCCCCAGCATTTT. Protein product: CASSQADRRSNQPQHF. The rearrangement links TRBV4-1 to TRBJ1-5, with D tentatively TRBD1 (6 bases). CDR1 MGHRA and CDR2 YSYEKL come from the germline V gene. V gave up 1 base and J gave up 0 bases, with 10 bases separating them. The CDR3 runs 16 residues.